The rows below give T cell receptor beta chains drawn from one sample of a study of control samples from healthy donors and cancer patients. TCRdb's copy holds only in-frame clones and misses some; the assay was immunoSEQ multiplex PCR. The data hold over 100,000 clones, with roughly nine tenths observed a single time. The specimen sequenced was blood. The receptors stem from a woman younger than 30 in good health. CDR3s include the opening cysteine and the closing phenylalanine or tryptophan. The D gene is left open where the match is weak. Clone size is given for some rows only: seen once, a few or many times, or a class if the clone is expanded.

j_call cdr3_length clone_size v_call d_call cdr3_nt cdr3_aa
TRBJ1-5 15 few TRBV30 NA TGTGCCTGGAGAGATAAGGGATCCAGCAATCAGCCCCAGCATTTT CAWRDKGSSNQPQHF
TRBJ1-1 13 NA TRBV19 NA TGTGCCAGCAAAAGCACAGGGACCACTGAAGCTTTCTTT CASKSTGTTEAFF
TRBJ2-2 16 NA TRBV24-1 NA TGTGCCACCAGTGACTCAGGACACGTAAACACCGGGGAGCTGTTTTTT CATSDSGHVNTGELFF
TRBJ2-3 14 NA TRBV6-5 NA TGTGCCAGCAGTTCTAGTATCGGTACAGATACGCAGTATTTT CASSSSIGTDTQYF
TRBJ1-4 15 NA TRBV11-2 TRBD1 TGTGCCAGCAGCTCGTTGGGACAGCGGCCCGAAAAACTGTTTTTT CASSSLGQRPEKLFF
TRBJ1-5 15 NA TRBV7-9 NA TGTGCCAGCAGCCCCGACTGGGCTAGCAATCAGCCCCAGCATTTT CASSPDWASNQPQHF
TRBJ1-4 14 NA TRBV2 NA TGTGCCAGCAGAGCCCGGGACACGGATGAAAAACTGTTTTTT CASRARDTDEKLFF
TRBJ1-6 13 NA TRBV5-6 NA TGTGCCAGCAGCAGAACCGGGGTTTCACCCCTCCACTTT CASSRTGVSPLHF
TRBJ2-1 13 NA TRBV5-1 NA TGCGCCAGTGGGGGGACAGACTACAATGAGCAGTTCTTC CASGGTDYNEQFF
TRBJ1-1 13 NA TRBV29-1 NA TGCAGCGCCTTCACAGGAATGAACACTGAAGCTTTCTTT CSAFTGMNTEAFF
TRBJ2-7 12 NA TRBV5-6 NA TGTGCCAGCAGCATGGACAGCTACGAGCAGTACTTC CASSMDSYEQYF
TRBJ1-6 13 NA TRBV27 NA TGTGCCAGCACTTTGAGGGAGGGTTCACCCCTCCACTTT CASTLREGSPLHF
TRBJ1-2 13 NA TRBV9 NA TGTGCCAGCAGCGTATCGGCACATTATGGCTACACCTTC CASSVSAHYGYTF
TRBJ1-5 11 NA TRBV28 NA TGTGCCAGCAGTTCCCCGGGGCCCCAGCATTTT CASSSPGPQHF
TRBJ1-1 13 NA TRBV6-5 NA TGTGCCAGCAGTTCCACGCTGAACACTGAAGCTTTCTTT CASSSTLNTEAFF
TRBJ2-7 15 few TRBV19 TRBD2 TGTGCCAGTTGCCCAGCTCTAGCGGGATCACACGAGCAGTACTTC CASCPALAGSHEQYF
TRBJ2-2 13 NA TRBV12-3/TRBV12-4 NA TGTGCCAGCAGTCCATACAAGGCCGGGGAGCTGTTTTTT CASSPYKAGELFF
TRBJ2-3 14 NA TRBV27 NA TGTGCCAGCAGCTCAGGGGCGTTCACAGATACGCAGTATTTT CASSSGAFTDTQYF
TRBJ1-3 14 NA TRBV30 NA TGTGCCTGGAGGGGCAGGCTCTCTGGAAACACCATATATTTT CAWRGRLSGNTIYF
TRBJ2-7 14 NA TRBV24-1 TRBD1 TGTGCCACCAGTGATTCCGGACAGGCCTACGAGCAGTACTTC CATSDSGQAYEQYF
TRBJ1-1 13 NA TRBV12-5 TRBD1 TGTGCTAGTGGTTTGGCAGGGGGCAACGAAGCTTTCTTT CASGLAGGNEAFF
TRBJ2-7 16 NA TRBV4-2 NA TGTGCCAGCAGCCAAGGCGGTAACAGCGTAGGATACGAGCAGTACTTC CASSQGGNSVGYEQYF
TRBJ2-3 14 once TRBV30 NA TGTGCCTGGAGTAGCAGTTGGCTGGGGGATACGCAGTATTTT CAWSSSWLGDTQYF
TRBJ2-3 14 NA TRBV7-9 TRBD1 TGTGCCAGCAGCCGGGACAGGGGAGAGGATACGCAGTATTTT CASSRDRGEDTQYF
TRBJ2-2 13 NA TRBV24-1 NA TGTGCCACCAGCAGGGACCACACCGGGGAGCTGTTTTTT CATSRDHTGELFF
TRBJ2-7 15 NA TRBV7-9 TRBD2 TGTGCCAGCAGCGCTAGCGGGAGGGCTATCCACGAGCAGTACTTC CASSASGRAIHEQYF
TRBJ2-3 15 NA TRBV6-2/TRBV6-3 NA TGTGCCAGCAGTTGGACGGGGACTAGCACAGATACGCAGTATTTT CASSWTGTSTDTQYF
TRBJ2-5 14 NA TRBV7-9 NA TGTGCCAGCAGCCCACTTGTAGGGGGGGAGACCCAGTACTTC CASSPLVGGETQYF
TRBJ2-3 13 NA TRBV16 NA TGTGCCAGCAGCCCCAGGGACGTGGATACGCAGTATTTT CASSPRDVDTQYF
TRBJ2-7 12 once TRBV30 NA TGTGCCTGGAGTCTAGGTTCCTACGAGCAGTACTTC CAWSLGSYEQYF
TRBJ2-1 14 NA TRBV24-1 TRBD2 TGTGCCACCGGGCCGGGACTAGCGGGAGGGGAGCAGTTCTTC CATGPGLAGGEQFF
TRBJ1-5 14 NA TRBV4-2 NA TGTGCCAGCAGCCAACGCAATAGCAATCAGCCCCAGCATTTT CASSQRNSNQPQHF
TRBJ1-1 14 few TRBV24-1 TRBD1 TGTGCCACCTCTAAGACAGGGGCGCCCACTGAAGCTTTCTTT CATSKTGAPTEAFF
TRBJ2-7 13 NA TRBV6-5 TRBD2 TGTGCCAGCAGTTATAGCGGGGCCTACGAGCAGTACTTC CASSYSGAYEQYF
TRBJ2-1 14 NA TRBV11-3 TRBD1 TGTGCCAGCAGCGTCCGACAGGGGGCCGGTGAGCAGTTCTTC CASSVRQGAGEQFF
TRBJ1-3 15 NA TRBV6-5 NA TGTGCCAGCAGGACCCACTGGGACTCTGGAAACACCATATATTTT CASRTHWDSGNTIYF